The rows below give T cell receptor beta chains drawn from one sample of a study of blood T cell repertoires in COVID-19. Using immunoSEQ multiplex PCR, the repertoire was profiled, and TCRdb retains in-frame clones only, with some absent. The table includes about 120,000 clones, 79% detected once. Sequences were obtained from peripheral blood. All receptors come from an elderly woman with acute or convalescent COVID-19. The CDR3 runs from the conserved cysteine through the conserved F or W. D genes are given only for firm matches. Expanded clones get a size class; other rows say once, few or many, or leave the size out.

D gene	V gene	J gene	clone size	CDR3 DNA	CDR3 protein
-	TRBV15	TRBJ2-5	-	TGTGCCACCAGCGGACAGGGAGGGGAGACCCAGTACTTC	CATSGQGGETQYF
TRBD2	TRBV4-2	TRBJ2-1	-	TGTGCCAGCAGCCCCAGCGGGGAGTACAATGAGCAGTTCTTC	CASSPSGEYNEQFF
-	TRBV5-1	TRBJ1-5	few	TGCGCCAGCAGCACGGTCCCCAATCAGCCCCAGCATTTT	CASSTVPNQPQHF
-	TRBV7-9	TRBJ2-7	-	TGTGCCACGTTACGGGGGGCCAACTCCTACGAGCAGTACTTC	CATLRGANSYEQYF
-	TRBV2	TRBJ2-5	once	TGTGCCTCCCGGGCAGCGGGCGACAAGACCCAGTACTTC	CASRAAGDKTQYF
-	TRBV5-1	TRBJ2-7	-	TGCGCCAGCAGCTTGGGGCAGGGAGGCTACGAGCAGTACTTC	CASSLGQGGYEQYF
-	TRBV28	TRBJ2-1	-	TGTGCCAGCAGCCCTCAGGGCTACAATGAGCAGTTCTTC	CASSPQGYNEQFF
TRBD1	TRBV6-2/TRBV6-3	TRBJ1-1	-	TGTGCCAGCAGTACCCCCCAGGGGGGAATGGTGAACACTGAAGCTTTCTTT	CASSTPQGGMVNTEAFF
-	TRBV12-3/TRBV12-4	TRBJ1-2	-	TGTGCCAGCAATCAACAGGGTTTGGGGGGCTACACCTTC	CASNQQGLGGYTF
-	TRBV10-3	TRBJ1-1	-	TGTGCCATCAGTGAGTCAAGGGGCACTGAAGCTTTCTTT	CAISESRGTEAFF
-	TRBV7-8	TRBJ1-2	-	TGTGCCAGCAGCTACGCGAACTATGGCTACACCTTC	CASSYANYGYTF
-	TRBV3-1/TRBV3-2	TRBJ2-3	-	TGTGCCAGCAGCCAAGAATCAGATTCTAGCACAGATACGCAGTATTTT	CASSQESDSSTDTQYF
TRBD1	TRBV5-4	TRBJ2-3	-	TGTGCCAGCAGTTCACAGGGGACAGATACGCAGTATTTT	CASSSQGTDTQYF
TRBD2	TRBV24-1	TRBJ2-3	-	TGTGCCACCAGTGATGCACGTAGACTAGCGGGAGTTCAGTATACGCAGTATTTT	CATSDARRLAGVQYTQYF
-	TRBV5-1	TRBJ2-2	few	TGCGCCAGCAGCGACGGACTGAACACCGGGGAGCTGTTTTTT	CASSDGLNTGELFF
TRBD1	TRBV27	TRBJ2-1	-	TGTGCCAGCAGGTCTGGGACAGGGGATTGGAATGAGCAGTTCTTC	CASRSGTGDWNEQFF
-	TRBV2	TRBJ1-2	once	TGTGCCAGCAGGGGGGACTGGGGATATGGCTACACCTTC	CASRGDWGYGYTF
-	TRBV7-6	TRBJ2-3	-	TGTGCCAGCAGCTTAATGAGAGGAAGCACAGATACGCAGTATTTT	CASSLMRGSTDTQYF
TRBD1	TRBV4-3	TRBJ1-5	once	TGCGCCAGCAGCCAATGGACAGGGGATCAGCCCCAGCATTTT	CASSQWTGDQPQHF
-	TRBV14	TRBJ1-3	-	TGTGCCAGCAGCGACCGGACAGCCTATTCTGGAAACACCATATATTTT	CASSDRTAYSGNTIYF
TRBD1	TRBV5-4	TRBJ2-1	-	TGTGCCAGCAGCTTGGACAGGGGGCCCTACAATGAGCAGTTCTTC	CASSLDRGPYNEQFF
-	TRBV7-2	TRBJ2-2	-	TGTGCCAGCAGCCCCTGGGGCACGCCGAACACCGGGGAGCTGTTTTTT	CASSPWGTPNTGELFF
TRBD2	TRBV7-2	TRBJ2-1	few	TGTGCCAGCCAAGCGGGGGGTCCTACCAATGAGCAGTTCTTC	CASQAGGPTNEQFF
TRBD1	TRBV4-3	TRBJ1-4	once	TGCGCCAGCAGCTTCCGAGACAGGGGTGAAAAACTGTTTTTT	CASSFRDRGEKLFF